This passage covers 11 T cell receptor beta chains from one sample sequenced in a study of blood T cell repertoires in COVID-19. Using immunoSEQ multiplex PCR, the repertoire was profiled, and TCRdb retains in-frame clones only, with some absent. Seen here are over 200,000 clones, roughly nine tenths observed once, and the top ten hold roughly 6.5%. Sample: peripheral blood. The receptors here all came from a man aged 60-69 years who had recovered from COVID-19.

The rearrangement links TRBV11-2 to TRBJ1-4; the D is unclear. The CDR3 length is 12 residues. CDR1 SGHAT and CDR2 FQNNGV come from the germline V gene. V was cut by 1 base and J by 12 bases, with 9 bases left in between. CDR3 sequence (DNA): TGTGCCAGCAGCTTAGTGTTTGAGGAACTGTTTTTT. Encoded protein: CASSLVFEELFF.

This chain links TRBV20-1 with TRBJ2-7, with D perhaps matching TRBD1 (6 bases). CDR3 length equals 11 residues. V was pared by 2 bases and J by 11 bases, with 13 bases between. CDR1 and CDR2 (germline): DFQATT, SNEGSKA (reference sequence). The CDR3 DNA is TGCAGTGCTAGAATTGAGGCAGGGGAGTACTTC. It translates to CSARIEAGEYF.

The chain links TRBV6-5 to TRBJ2-2; D unclear. V lost 10 bases to trimming and J lost 4 bases, with 16 bases between them. This CDR3 is built from 14 residues. From germline, CDR1 is MNHEY and CDR2 SVGAGI. CDR3 nucleotides: TGTGCCACCCATCTAGACTTCACCACCGGGGAGCTGTTTTTT. This gives the protein CATHLDFTTGELFF.

The CDR3 DNA reads as TGTGCCAGCAGTTTAAAAGCGGCACTCCTCGCCAACGTCCTGACTTTC. Residues: CASSLKAALLANVLTF. V and J are TRBV27 and TRBJ2-6; D is possibly TRBD2 (5 bases). CDR3 size: 16 residues. V was shortened by 2 bases and J by 7 bases, with 15 bases between the two germline ends. Germline lookup yields CDR1 MNHEY and CDR2 SMNVEV (reference sequence). The whole variable domain, filled in from reference TRBV27 and TRBJ2-6, reads EAQVTQNPRYLITVTGKKLTVTCSQNMNHEYMSWYRQDPGLGLRQIYYSMNVEVTDKGDVPEGYKVSRKEKRNFPLILESPSPNQTSLYFCASSLKAALLANVLTFGAGSRLTVL.

A remark on this clone: The same CDR3 also results from other DNA sequences found in this sample. The chain carries TRBV2 and TRBJ2-3; D unresolved. CDR1 is SNHLY, CDR2 FYNNEI, per germline. V lost 1 base and J lost 1, with 6 bases in between. CDR3 length: 14 amino acids. For the CDR3, the DNA is TGTGCCAGCAGTGAAGGTACGGGCACAGATACGCAGTATTTT. Translated: CASSEGTGTDTQYF. Combining the CDR3 with reference TRBV2 and TRBJ2-3 gives the whole variable domain EPEVTQTPSHQVTQMGQEVILRCVPISNHLYFYWYRQILGQKVEFLVSFYNNEISEKSEIFDDQFSVERPDGSNFTLKIRSTKLEDSAMYFCASSEGTGTDTQYFGPGTRLTVL.

A word on this clone: Other DNA sequences in this specimen translate into the identical CDR3. The rearrangement joins TRBV27 to TRBJ1-1, with D maybe TRBD1 (5 bases). Per the germline V gene, CDR1 is MNHEY and CDR2 is SMNVEV (reference sequence). Between the trimmed V and J ends, which lost 1 base and 1 base, there was a span of 7 bases. The CDR3 sequence is 14 residues long. CDR3 bases: TGTGCCAGCAGTTTATGGGGGGGGAACACTGAAGCTTTCTTT. Its translation is CASSLWGGNTEAFF.

This chain joins TRBV7-2 and TRBJ2-3; TRBD2 aligns across 7 bases. The junction had 7 bases not matched to a gene; V was cut back by 1 base and J by 0 bases. Looked up from germline, CDR1 is SGHTA and CDR2 is FQGNSA. CDR3 length equals 17 residues. CDR3 coding DNA: TGTGCCAGCAGCTTAGGTCCTAGCGGTCCTAGCACAGATACGCAGTATTTT. It is translated as CASSLGPSGPSTDTQYF.

The chain employs TRBV3-1 (or the pseudogene TRBV3-2) and TRBJ2-1; 9 bases fit TRBD1. Germline lookup yields CDR1 LGHDT and CDR2 YNNKEL (reference sequence). The CDR3 consists of 20 residues. Trimming cost V 3 bases and J 0 bases; bases outside gene matches: 15. The CDR3 DNA follows: TGTGCCAGCAGCCACGCCGGGACAGGGATTCCAGTTAGCTCCTACAATGAGCAGTTCTTC. Amino acid sequence: CASSHAGTGIPVSSYNEQFF.

The chain employs TRBV19 and TRBJ1-4; maybe TRBD1 (5 bases). Germline CDR1 reads LNHDA; CDR2 reads SQIVND (reference sequence). This CDR3 spans 19 amino acids. Trimming removed 7 bases at V and 8 bases at J, with 32 bases between. The CDR3 nucleotides read TGTGCCAGTACCCTATCCTGGGGACGGCGGGGATACACGGACGAAAAACTGTTTTTT. Amino acid sequence: CASTLSWGRRGYTDEKLFF.

The chain uses TRBV9 and TRBJ1-1; D may be TRBD1 (6 bases). Germline values: CDR1 SGDLS, CDR2 YYNGEE. V lost 3 bases, J lost 0 bases, and 12 bases lay in between. The CDR3 has 15 residues. The CDR3 DNA reads TGTGCCAGCAGCGGTGCAGCAGGGGTGAACACTGAAGCTTTCTTT. It translates to CASSGAAGVNTEAFF.

The chain carries TRBV3-1 (or the pseudogene TRBV3-2) and TRBJ2-2, with D unclear. Germline-derived CDR1 and CDR2 are LGHDT and YNNKEL (reference sequence). This CDR3 spans 13 amino acids. V gave up 4 bases and J gave up 4 bases, with 7 bases separating them. The CDR3 loop reads CASSLAVTGELFF. DNA of the CDR3: TGTGCCAGCAGCCTCGCAGTCACCGGGGAGCTGTTTTTT.